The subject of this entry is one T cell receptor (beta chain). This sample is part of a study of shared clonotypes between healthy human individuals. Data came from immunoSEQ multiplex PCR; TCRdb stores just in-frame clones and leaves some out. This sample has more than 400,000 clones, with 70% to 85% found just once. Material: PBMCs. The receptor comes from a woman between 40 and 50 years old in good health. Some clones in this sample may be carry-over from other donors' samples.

CDR3 nucleotide sequence: TGTGCCTGGAGTGGAGCTAGCGGGATTCTGGAGACCCAGTACTTC. This translates into CAWSGASGILETQYF. This chain links TRBV30 with TRBJ2-5; 9 bases fit TRBD2. CDR3 length: 15 amino acids. The J segment lost 5 bases and the V segment lost 1 base, leaving 8 bases of the junction unmatched. In germline, CDR1 is GTSNPN, CDR2 SVGIG (reference sequence).